One TCR beta chain is described in this entry. Its antigen is unknown. These data originate in a study of post-analysis software for immune sequencing data. General observations from the study: Patients showed TRBV5-6, TRBV5-1 and TRBV20-1 among about five TRBV segments more frequent than in controls.

Germline lookup yields CDR1 SGHTA and CDR2 FQGNSA. Trimming at V came to 5 bases and at J to 4 bases, leaving 8 bases not matched to a gene. The CDR3 has 16 amino acids. Researchers reported that TCR beta cDNA libraries carried unique molecular identifiers. One entry per CDR3 protein results from TCRdb running MiXCR on the PCR reads. Among hundreds of thousands of distinct CDR3 sequences listed, just under 30% were seen once. The TCR was taken from a girl between 5 and 17 years old with multiple sclerosis. This rearrangement joins TRBV7-2 to TRBJ2-3; 11 nucleotides agree with TRBD2. The specimen was blood. CDR3 region: CASSPGLAVGADTQYF. The CDR3 coding sequence is TGTGCCAGCAGCCCGGGACTAGCGGTAGGGGCAGATACGCAGTATTTT. The full variable domain, in which reference TRBV7-2 and TRBJ2-3 provide the parts outside the CDR3, is GAGVSQSPSNKVTEKGKDVELRCDPISGHTALYWYRQSLGQGLEFLIYFQGNSAPDKSGLPSDRFSAERTGGSVSTLTIQRTQQEDSAVYLCASSPGLAVGADTQYFGPGTRLTVL.